This T cell receptor (beta chain) stems from a study of blood T cell repertoires in COVID-19. Across the study: The samples span acute and convalescent COVID-19 from the United States, Italy and Spain. T cells, B-cell-depleted T cells, or PBMCs supplied cDNA or gDNA.

This clone has more than one count but fewer than ten. As originally analysed: Amplification of reference gene primers was used by the study to estimate nucleated cell counts. The protocol was immunoSEQ multiplex PCR, while the TCRdb copy is restricted to in-frame clones and leaves out a portion. V, J and clone size were drawn from that table, and D and trimming were deduced from the DNA. The repertoire includes 200,000 to 250,000 clones, around 80% of them detected once, and around a sixth sits in the top ten. This sequence originates from an elderly woman with active or convalescent COVID-19. Sequenced sample: peripheral blood.

The CDR3 nucleotides read TGTGCCAGCAGCCCACGGACTAGCGGGGGGGCTGTCGAGCAGTACTTC. Translation: CASSPRTSGGAVEQYF. The chain uses TRBV11-3 and TRBJ2-7; 15 nucleotides match TRBD2. V shed 5 bases and J 6 bases; nucleotides not matched to a gene: 8. CDR3 size: 16 residues. Germline V CDR1 and CDR2: SGHNT, YENEEA.